This T cell receptor (beta chain) was identified in a study of cytomegalovirus exposure and HLA in healthy donors. Study-wide findings and caveats: Associated with cytomegalovirus, according to the listing, were approximately 160 TCR beta chains. The CMV antigen specificity of a few CMV-associated chains was confirmed through in vitro analysis. Reportedly, cytomegalovirus status was diagnosed with high sensitivity and specificity.

The donors were members of the roughly 120-subject validation cohort (separate from the roughly 670-subject first cohort). The data were produced by immunoSEQ multiplex PCR, yet TCRdb's version contains in-frame clones alone and is incomplete. Seen here are about 360,000 clones, about nine tenths observed once, and the top ten hold roughly 0.83%. Remarks on this clone: Antigen: not known.

Germline V gene data show CDR1 as SNHLY and CDR2 as FYNNEI. With 7 bases removed from V and 0 bases from J, the gap between germline ends came to 12 bases. CDR3 length: 15 amino acids. The chain is built from TRBV2 and TRBJ2-2; D might be TRBD1 (7 bases). This clonotype was sampled from a woman under 30 in good health and CMV-seronegative. The sequenced sample consisted of PBMCs. CDR3 sequence reads: CASTRDRPNTGELFF. The CDR3 DNA is TGTGCCAGCACGCGGGACAGACCGAACACCGGGGAGCTGTTTTTT.